These 26 T cell receptor beta chains originate from one sample sequenced in a study of cytomegalovirus exposure and HLA in healthy donors. The PCR ran on 60 Vbeta and 13 Jbeta primers. The table came from immunoSEQ multiplex PCR; TCRdb's copy has only in-frame clones and leaves some out. This repertoire shows 150,000 to 160,000 clones, approximately 86% found once; its top ten account for under 8%. The sample consisted of PBMCs. Every receptor here comes from a woman aged 45 to 65 in good health and CMV-seropositive.

The rearrangement links TRBV28 to TRBJ1-2, with 11 nucleotides matching TRBD1. In germline, CDR1 is MDHEN, CDR2 SYDVKM. This CDR3 has 14 amino acids. V shed 2 bases and J 7 bases; nucleotides not matched to a gene: 3. The CDR3, as DNA: TGTGCCAGCAGTTTAGGACAGGGGGCGACTGGCTACACCTTC. Translating it yields CASSLGQGATGYTF.

V usage is TRBV6-1 and J usage is TRBJ2-7, with 7 bases matching TRBD1. CDR3 size: 16 residues. The germline V gene has CDR1 MNHNS and CDR2 SASEGT. V lost 4 bases, J lost 1 base, and 10 bases stayed unmatched. The DNA for the CDR3 is TGTGCCAGCAGTGGAGGTCGACAGGGTAGATCCTACGAGCAGTACTTC. Protein sequence: CASSGGRQGRSYEQYF.

A remark on this clone: Other DNA sequences of this sample code for an identical CDR3. J is TRBJ1-4 and V is TRBV9; possible D gene TRBD1, 5 bases. CDR3 length equals 15 residues. CDR1 is SGDLS, CDR2 YYNGEE, per germline. Trimming pared 0 bases from V and 0 bases from J, leaving 6 bases between. The CDR3 loop reads CASSVGGATNEKLFF. For the CDR3, the DNA is TGTGCCAGCAGCGTAGGGGGGGCAACTAATGAAAAACTGTTTTTT.

The CDR3: CASSFSTRGSTDTQYF. The CDR3 bases are TGTGCCAGCTCCTTTTCAACGCGGGGGAGCACAGATACGCAGTATTTT. V gene TRBV7-9 combines with J gene TRBJ2-3; 7 positions agree with TRBD2. The CDR3 consists of 16 residues. The V segment lost 8 bases and the J segment 0 bases; nucleotides outside the gene matches: 11. The germline gives CDR1 SEHNR, CDR2 FQNEAQ (reference sequence).

This clone appeared once. The CDR3 DNA reads TGTGCCAGCAGCCTCCTGAACCGGGGGCAGTATTTT. The encoded protein is CASSLLNRGQYF. The chain has TRBV2 and TRBJ2-3; possibly TRBD2 for D (5 bases). V gave up 6 bases and J gave up 11 bases, with 15 bases separating them. Germline CDR1 and CDR2: SNHLY and FYNNEI. This CDR3 comprises 12 residues.

The chain has TRBV2 and TRBJ1-5; a weak D match, TRBD1 (5 bases). Trimming took 4 bases from V and 0 from J, leaving 10 bases between them. This CDR3 is built from 15 residues. Germline values: CDR1 SNHLY, CDR2 FYNNEI. The CDR3 nucleotides read TGTGCCAGCAGTGGGGGCGGGGATAGCAATCAGCCCCAGCATTTT. Translated, it gives CASSGGGDSNQPQHF.

The rearrangement links TRBV10-3 to TRBJ2-7, with TRBD1 identical over 9 bases. V was clipped by 2 bases and J by 1 base; unmatched bases: 3. This CDR3 is 15 amino acids long. CDR1 and CDR2 (germline): ENHRY, SYGVKD. CDR3 residues: CAISEGQGISYEQYF. CDR3 in DNA: TGTGCCATCAGTGAGGGACAGGGGATTTCCTACGAGCAGTACTTC.

Only one count was recorded for this clone. The chain is built from TRBV19 and TRBJ1-1, with 7 bases aligning to TRBD1. CDR3 size: 14 residues. Trimming at V came to 9 bases and at J to 0 bases, leaving 7 bases not matched to a gene. Germline lookup yields CDR1 LNHDA and CDR2 SQIVND (reference sequence). In DNA, the CDR3 is TGTGCCAGCCTCCCGGACAGGTTGAACACTGAAGCTTTCTTT. Residues: CASLPDRLNTEAFF. The variable domain in full, with the rest retrieved from reference TRBV19 and TRBJ1-1, is DGGITQSPKYLFRKEGQNVTLSCEQNLNHDAMYWYRQDPGQGLRLIYYSQIVNDFQKGDIAEGYSVSREKKESFPLTVTSAQKNPTAFYLCASLPDRLNTEAFFGQGTRLTVV.

The V and J genes are TRBV7-2 and TRBJ2-2; 11 nucleotides line up with TRBD2. V dropped 2 bases and J dropped 4; count of bases not matched to a gene: 9. The CDR3 loop spans 18 amino acids. CDR1 and CDR2 from the germline V gene are SGHTA and FQGNSA. The CDR3 region has the DNA TGTGCCAGCAGCTTAAGTATAGCGGGGGGGTGGAGCACCGGGGAGCTGTTTTTT. Translating gives CASSLSIAGGWSTGELFF. Full variable domain (missing parts from reference TRBV7-2 and TRBJ2-2): GAGVSQSPSNKVTEKGKDVELRCDPISGHTALYWYRQSLGQGLEFLIYFQGNSAPDKSGLPSDRFSAERTGGSVSTLTIQRTQQEDSAVYLCASSLSIAGGWSTGELFFGEGSRLTVL.

This clone was seen a handful of times. The rearrangement joins TRBV19 to TRBJ1-3; tentatively, D is TRBD1 (5 bases). This CDR3 has 15 amino acids. Trimming shortened V by 3 bases and J by 2 bases, and 11 bases separated the two germline ends. Germline V gene lookup returns CDR1 LNHDA and CDR2 SQIVND (reference sequence). The DNA for the CDR3 is TGTGCCAGTAGTATTCCCAGGGCAGCTGGAAACACCATATATTTT. This gives the protein CASSIPRAAGNTIYF.

This clone was found once. This chain uses TRBV7-9 with TRBJ1-2; 7 positions match TRBD1. CDR3 length: 14 amino acids. In germline, CDR1 is SEHNR, CDR2 FQNEAQ (reference sequence). J lost 0 bases, V lost 6 bases, and 4 bases had no gene match. CDR3 nucleotide sequence: TGTGCCAGCAGGGGACAGACCTCTAACTATGGCTACACCTTC. Its translation: CASRGQTSNYGYTF.

V usage is TRBV27 and J usage is TRBJ2-1; D call uncertain. This CDR3 spans 14 amino acids. Germline lookup yields CDR1 MNHEY and CDR2 SMNVEV (reference sequence). With 3 bases removed from V and 0 bases from J, the gap between germline ends came to 6 bases. The CDR3 DNA sequence: TGTGCCAGCAGTTTGGGCAACTCCTACAATGAGCAGTTCTTC. Protein: CASSLGNSYNEQFF.

This clone is a singleton in its sample. V and J are TRBV27 and TRBJ2-1; TRBD2 is a possible D gene (5 bases). V was pared by 6 bases and J by 5 bases, with 8 bases between. The CDR3 sequence is 12 residues long. CDR1 and CDR2 from the germline V gene are MNHEY and SMNVEV (reference sequence). CDR3: CASRRTHNEQFF. Written as DNA, the CDR3 is TGTGCCAGCAGGCGGACTCACAATGAGCAGTTCTTC.

This chain links TRBV5-1 with TRBJ1-4, with a weak D call TRBD1 (6 bases). From germline, CDR1 is SGHRS and CDR2 YFSETQ. This CDR3 spans 15 amino acids. Trimming stripped 0 bases from V and 6 bases from J, with 12 bases between. Here the CDR3 DNA reads TGCGCCAGCAGCTTGGACAGGGCGAGGGATGAAAAACTGTTTTTT. Protein product: CASSLDRARDEKLFF.

This clone was counted only a few times. The chain links TRBV7-9 to TRBJ1-2; perhaps TRBD1 as D (5 bases). CDR1 SEHNR and CDR2 FQNEAQ come from the germline V gene (reference sequence). The ends were cut back, 11 bases at V and 1 base at J, with 17 bases in the middle. The CDR3 loop spans 14 amino acids. The CDR3 reads CAGAQAGVNYGYTF. The CDR3 DNA is TGTGCCGGAGCTCAGGCGGGGGTTAACTATGGCTACACCTTC. The full variable domain, rest sourced from reference TRBV7-9 and TRBJ1-2, is DTGVSQNPRHKITKRGQNVTFRCDPISEHNRLYWYRQTLGQGPEFLTYFQNEAQLEKSRLLSDRFSAERPKGSFSTLEIQRTEQGDSAMYLCAGAQAGVNYGYTFGSGTRLTVV.

This chain uses TRBV5-4 with TRBJ2-5, with D possibly matching TRBD2 (5 bases). V gave up 0 bases and J gave up 1 base, with 7 bases separating them. The CDR3 consists of 14 residues. The germline V gene has CDR1 SGHNT and CDR2 YYREEE (reference sequence). The CDR3 reads CASSLAGSQETQYF. CDR3 in DNA: TGTGCCAGCAGCTTGGCGGGATCCCAAGAGACCCAGTACTTC.

This clone was recorded a few times. CDR3 protein: CASSQDVFTDTQYF. CDR3 sequence (DNA): TGTGCCAGCAGCCAAGATGTATTCACAGATACGCAGTATTTT. V usage is TRBV4-2 and J usage is TRBJ2-3; D remains ambiguous. Trimming pared 0 bases from V and 2 bases from J, leaving 6 bases between. Per germline, CDR1 LGHNA and CDR2 YNFKEQ. The CDR3 loop spans 14 amino acids.

The chain combines TRBV18 with TRBJ2-1, with TRBD1 identical over 7 bases. Trimming took 2 bases from V and 6 from J; bases not matched to a gene: 10. Germline-derived CDR1 and CDR2 are KGHSH and LQKENI. The CDR3 runs 16 residues. The CDR3 reads CASSPTGAAHSNEQFF. The DNA of the CDR3 is TGTGCCAGCTCACCAACAGGGGCTGCCCATTCCAATGAGCAGTTCTTC.

V and J are TRBV9 and TRBJ2-3; 12 positions match TRBD2. The CDR3 extends over 17 amino acids. Per the germline V gene, CDR1 is SGDLS and CDR2 is YYNGEE. The V segment lost 2 bases and the J segment 0 bases; nucleotides outside the gene matches: 4. The CDR3: CASSVTSGGQSTDTQYF. The CDR3 DNA sequence: TGTGCCAGCAGCGTGACTAGCGGGGGCCAAAGCACAGATACGCAGTATTTT.

CDR3 sequence (DNA): TGTGCCAGCAGCTTCGCGGCTGGCCCCTACAATGAGCAGTTCTTC. Encoded protein: CASSFAAGPYNEQFF. The chain couples TRBV11-2 to TRBJ2-1; D unresolved. This CDR3 spans 15 amino acids. Germline assignment: CDR1 SGHAT and CDR2 FQNNGV. V lost 3 bases and J lost 2, with 11 bases in between.

The chain couples TRBV5-6 to TRBJ2-2; TRBD2 agrees at 9 bases. V lost 4 bases to trimming and J lost 5 bases; unmatched junction nucleotides: 15. CDR1 SGHDT and CDR2 YYEEEE come from the germline V gene. The CDR3 contains 18 residues. Here the CDR3 DNA reads TGTGCCAGCAGCGGAATGGGCGGGGGGGCCGGTTGGACCGGGGAGCTGTTTTTT. This encodes CASSGMGGGAGWTGELFF.

This clone was seen a single time. The J gene is TRBJ2-7, the V gene TRBV5-1; 7 nucleotides align to TRBD1. Germline CDR1 SGHRS, CDR2 YFSETQ. Trimming at V came to 3 bases and at J to 3 bases, leaving 6 bases not matched to a gene. The CDR3 spans 14 residues. CDR3 residues: CASSYDRALYEQYF. Here the CDR3 DNA reads TGCGCCAGCAGCTATGACAGGGCACTCTACGAGCAGTACTTC.

This chain links TRBV5-1 with TRBJ2-6; D perhaps matches TRBD1 (5 bases). The germline gives CDR1 SGHRS, CDR2 YFSETQ. This CDR3 is built from 16 residues. Trimming stripped 2 bases from V and 2 bases from J, with 11 bases between. The CDR3 region is CASSLPQGAGANVLTF. The CDR3 coding sequence is TGCGCCAGCAGCTTACCCCAAGGGGCTGGGGCCAACGTCCTGACTTTC.

This chain connects TRBV10-2 to TRBJ2-7, with a tentative D call TRBD2 (5 bases). This CDR3 has 14 amino acids. Trimming cost V 8 bases and J 5 bases, with 19 bases left between them. The germline CDR1 and CDR2 sequences are WSHSY and SAAADI. This CDR3 reads CASALRVGPNEQYF. The CDR3 region has the DNA TGCGCCAGCGCCTTGAGGGTAGGCCCCAACGAGCAGTACTTC.

This clone came up once. Here the CDR3 reads CASSQDRVEPPGTLHF. The CDR3 DNA follows: TGCGCCAGCAGCCAAGATCGGGTGGAACCACCCGGAACCCTCCACTTT. The gene calls are TRBV4-3 and TRBJ1-6, with no clear D. This CDR3 region has 16 residues. CDR1 and CDR2 (germline): LGHNA, YSLEER. The V and J ends lost 0 bases and 14 bases respectively, with 20 bases between them.

The chain carries TRBV7-9 and TRBJ2-7, with D perhaps matching TRBD1 (7 bases). V was cut by 5 bases and J by 2 bases, with 10 bases left in between. The CDR3 runs 13 residues. Germline V gene lookup returns CDR1 SEHNR and CDR2 FQNEAQ (reference sequence). The CDR3, as DNA: TGTGCCAGCAGCGGAGGGGGCACCTACGAGCAGTACTTC. This encodes CASSGGGTYEQYF.